Sequencing of this T cell receptor (beta chain) was carried out in a study of molecular identifiers for immune sequencing clone quantification. For naive CD8 T cells, sorting used the CD8+CD4-CCR7+CD45RA+ phenotype. This clonotype was seen repeatedly, ten times or more. TCRdb recomputed calls from the PCR reads with MiXCR, one row per CDR3 protein. Here the sample spans about 40,000 distinct CDR3 sequences, roughly 22% being singletons. The CDR3 length is 19 residues. Germline loops: CDR1 SGHRS, CDR2 YFSETQ. The junction had 18 bases not matched to a gene; V was cut back by 1 base and J by 3 bases. Specimen: naive CD8+ T cells from blood, with Jurkat cell RNA spiked in. Subset reported: FACS-sorted CD8+CD4-CCR7+CD45RA+ naive T cells. This clonotype was sampled from a human donor in good health. Some libraries in this study had Jurkat cell RNA spiked in. The chain combines TRBV5-1 with TRBJ2-7; 8 nucleotides align to TRBD2. CDR3 in amino acids: CASSLPLAGTSISSYEQYF. CDR3 nucleotides: TGCGCCAGCAGCTTGCCCTTGGCCGGGACTAGTATCTCCAGCTACGAGCAGTACTTC.